The 15 T cell receptor beta chains in this list originate from one sample, sequenced in a study of cytomegalovirus exposure and HLA in healthy donors. The PCR used 60 Vbeta and 13 Jbeta primers. Assay: immunoSEQ multiplex PCR; the TCRdb copy retains only in-frame clones and omits some. The sample consists of 89,000 or so clones, roughly 73% of them appearing once. Sequences were obtained from PBMCs. The receptors were sampled from a boy younger than 18 in good health and CMV-seronegative.

This clone is medium-sized in the sample. The chain has TRBV10-3 and TRBJ2-1; perhaps TRBD1 as D (6 bases). Germline CDR1 is ENHRY and CDR2 is SYGVKD. The V end lost 0 bases, the J end lost 0 bases, and 6 bases lay between the germline ends. This CDR3 is built from 15 residues. CDR3 sequence: CAISESGGSYNEQFF. The CDR3 DNA follows: TGTGCCATCAGTGAGTCAGGGGGCTCCTACAATGAGCAGTTCTTC.

J is TRBJ1-2 and V is TRBV9, with D tentatively TRBD1 (5 bases). The CDR3 consists of 13 residues. Germline V CDR1 and CDR2: SGDLS, YYNGEE. The germline V and J ends were trimmed by 7 bases and 6 bases, with 16 bases remaining between them. This chain's CDR3 is CASGEGRGDGYTF. In DNA form, the CDR3 reads TGTGCCAGCGGGGAGGGCCGGGGCGATGGCTACACCTTC.

This rearrangement joins TRBV29-1 to TRBJ2-7, with D possibly TRBD1 on 5 matching bases. The CDR3 extends over 13 amino acids. The germline V gene encodes CDR1 SQVTM and CDR2 ANQGSEA. V was pared by 7 bases and J by 4 bases, with 17 bases between. This CDR3 reads CSARSRKGYEQYF. CDR3 DNA sequence: TGCAGCGCTCGGTCCAGGAAGGGGTACGAGCAGTACTTC.

The V call is TRBV9, the J call TRBJ1-2, with D possibly TRBD1 on 5 matching bases. This CDR3 contains 14 residues. V was cut by 0 bases and J by 4 bases, with 10 bases left in between. Germline CDR1 is SGDLS and CDR2 is YYNGEE. The CDR3 here is CASSVGWQGYGYTF. CDR3 DNA sequence: TGTGCCAGCAGCGTAGGATGGCAGGGCTATGGCTACACCTTC.

This sequence joins TRBV5-1 and TRBJ2-1; 10 nucleotides agree with TRBD2. Germline CDR1 reads SGHRS; CDR2 reads YFSETQ. V lost 0 bases to trimming and J lost 6 bases; unmatched junction nucleotides: 0. The CDR3 length is 14 residues. Here the CDR3 DNA reads TGCGCCAGCAGCTTGGGGACTAGCGGCAATGAGCAGTTCTTC. This codes for CASSLGTSGNEQFF.

V and J are TRBV27 and TRBJ1-5, with D possibly matching TRBD1 (5 bases). Per germline, CDR1 MNHEY and CDR2 SMNVEV (reference sequence). There are 13 residues in the CDR3. V was cut by 6 bases and J by 9 bases, with 15 bases left in between. The CDR3 here is CASRPTGVGPQHF. As DNA, the CDR3 is TGTGCCAGCAGGCCTACAGGAGTCGGGCCCCAGCATTTT.

This chain joins TRBV6-5 and TRBJ2-7, with 9 bases that match TRBD1. V shed 6 bases, J shed 5 bases, and the junction held 11 bases outside the gene matches. The CDR3 sequence is 15 residues long. CDR1 is MNHEY, CDR2 SVGAGI, per germline. In nucleotides, the CDR3 is TGTGCCAGCAGGACCCCGGGACAGGGTCAAGACGAGCAGTACTTC. This translates into CASRTPGQGQDEQYF.

Details on this clone: The junction does not match germline at one end; this may be a read error. The chain couples TRBV28 to TRBJ2-5; 8 bases are shared with TRBD2. This CDR3 is built from 12 residues. Germline V gene sequence: CDR1 MDHEN, CDR2 SYDVKM. CDR3 protein: CASSSGTSGGDF. CDR3 bases: TGTGCCAGCAGTTCCGGGACTTCCGGGGGGGACTTC.

Here the CDR3 reads CAWSRGENTEAFF. CDR3 nucleotide sequence: TGTGCCTGGAGTAGGGGTGAGAACACTGAAGCTTTCTTT. The chain links TRBV30 to TRBJ1-1, with D possibly being TRBD1 (5 bases). Germline V gene sequence: CDR1 GTSNPN, CDR2 SVGIG (reference sequence). This CDR3 has 13 residues. V lost 2 bases, J lost 1 base, and 8 bases lay in between.

The chain couples TRBV29-1 to TRBJ2-1; weak D call: TRBD1 (5 bases). The CDR3 has 11 amino acids. Germline assignment: CDR1 SQVTM and CDR2 ANQGSEA. V lost 6 bases and J 4 bases, leaving 7 bases between the germline ends. CDR3 coding DNA: TGCAGCGTCCGGACATACAATGAGCAGTTCTTC. It yields the protein CSVRTYNEQFF.

As DNA, the CDR3 is TGTGCCAGCTTCGAAGCGCCCTATGGCTACACCTTC. It is translated as CASFEAPYGYTF. The chain combines TRBV6-6 with TRBJ1-2; D is undetermined. CDR1 is MNHNY and CDR2 is SVGAGI in the germline V gene (reference sequence). With 8 bases removed from V and 4 bases from J, the gap between germline ends came to 11 bases. This CDR3 is built from 12 residues.

The sample holds a few counts of this clone. This rearrangement joins TRBV6-1 to TRBJ2-7; D is possibly TRBD2 (6 bases). CDR3 length: 15 amino acids. Between the trimmed V and J ends, which lost 3 bases and 1 base, there was a span of 13 bases. The germline V gene has CDR1 MNHNS and CDR2 SASEGT. The CDR3 sequence: CASSDRTGVSYEQYF. CDR3 nucleotides: TGTGCCAGCAGTGATCGGACGGGAGTGTCCTACGAGCAGTACTTC.

This clone was detected only once. J is TRBJ2-1 and V is TRBV5-1; D is unclear. Germline CDR1 reads SGHRS; CDR2 reads YFSETQ. The CDR3 covers 15 residues. Between the trimmed V and J ends, which lost 0 bases and 7 bases, there was a span of 14 bases. The DNA for the CDR3 is TGCGCCAGCAGCTTGGAAGCAGGCCGGCAAAATGAGCAGTTCTTC. Translating it yields CASSLEAGRQNEQFF. The variable domain in full, with the rest retrieved from reference TRBV5-1 and TRBJ2-1, is KAGVTQTPRYLIKTRGQQVTLSCSPISGHRSVSWYQQTPGQGLQFLFEYFSETQRNKGNFPGRFSGRQFSNSRSEMNVSTLELGDSALYLCASSLEAGRQNEQFFGPGTRLTVL.

The sample holds a few counts of this clone. The V call is TRBV7-6, the J call TRBJ2-1; D gene unclear. This CDR3 has 13 amino acids. V dropped 5 bases and J dropped 2 bases, with 7 bases sitting between them. Germline CDR1 is SGHVS and CDR2 is FNYEAQ. The CDR3 coding sequence is TGTGCCAGCAGCACCCTAACCTACAATGAGCAGTTCTTC. Translated, it gives CASSTLTYNEQFF.

V and J are TRBV14 and TRBJ2-1, with 10 positions matching TRBD1. Germline V CDR1 and CDR2: SGHDN, FVKESK. The CDR3 loop spans 16 amino acids. V dropped 2 bases and J dropped 3; count of bases not matched to a gene: 4. The CDR3 DNA sequence: TGTGCCAGCAGCCAACCGGGACAGGGGCTCTACAATGAGCAGTTCTTC. It codes for CASSQPGQGLYNEQFF.